This TCR beta chain was recorded in a study of response to subunit inactivated influenza vaccine. General study results and limits: Researchers suggested that each seasonal influenza vaccination recruits few new T cells.

V lost 0 bases and J lost 0, with 9 bases in between. Per germline, CDR1 LGHNA and CDR2 YSLEER. This CDR3 comprises 16 residues. MiXCR was run by TCRdb on the RT-PCR reads, yielding one entry per CDR3 protein. The top ten clones hold around 7.3% of a sample with approximately 700,000 distinct CDR3 sequences, approximately 13% of them seen once. In this sample, this clonotype turned up a few times. Its antigen remains unknown. The sequences come from PBMCs from blood, collected approximately 15 days before vaccination. The clonotype was recovered from a man between 50 and 59 years old who received an inactivated influenza vaccine. The chain employs TRBV4-3 and TRBJ1-5; no firm D call. Written as DNA, the CDR3 is TGCGCCAGCAGCCAAGATGCGGTCTATAGCAATCAGCCCCAGCATTTT. Translated: CASSQDAVYSNQPQHF.